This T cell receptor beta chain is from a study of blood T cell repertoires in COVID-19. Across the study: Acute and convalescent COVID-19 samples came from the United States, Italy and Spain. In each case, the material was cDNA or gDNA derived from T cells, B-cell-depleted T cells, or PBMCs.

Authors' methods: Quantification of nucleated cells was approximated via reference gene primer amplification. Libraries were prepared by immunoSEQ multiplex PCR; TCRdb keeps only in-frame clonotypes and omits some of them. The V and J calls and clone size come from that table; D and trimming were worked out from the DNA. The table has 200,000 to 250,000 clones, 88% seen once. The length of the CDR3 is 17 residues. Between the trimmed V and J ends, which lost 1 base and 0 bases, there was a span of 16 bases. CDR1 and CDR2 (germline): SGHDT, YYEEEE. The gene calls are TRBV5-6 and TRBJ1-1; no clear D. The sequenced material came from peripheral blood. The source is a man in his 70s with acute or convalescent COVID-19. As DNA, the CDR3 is TGTGCCAGCAGCTTGTCTCAGGTTCAACTCTTGAACACTGAAGCTTTCTTT. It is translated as CASSLSQVQLLNTEAFF.